One sample yielded the 13 T cell receptor beta chains listed below, sequenced in a study of T cells in tuberculosis. Clones were sequenced by immunoSEQ multiplex PCR, and TCRdb holds only the in-frame ones, with some missing. The repertoire holds approximately 30,000 clones, with nearly 90% as singletons. Time point: new active TB diagnosis, blood taken before or within 7 days of starting treatment. The sequenced sample was PBMCs, obtained at tuberculosis diagnosis. The origin of the receptors is an adult with tuberculosis.

This sequence joins TRBV5-4 and TRBJ1-2; 7 bases align to TRBD1. The CDR3 covers 14 residues. Germline V lookup: CDR1 SGHNT, CDR2 YYREEE (reference sequence). J gave up 4 bases and V 2 bases, and 5 bases lay outside the gene matches. In DNA, the CDR3 is TGTGCCAGCAGCTTAGGGTCAGGGGGCTATGGCTACACCTTC. Protein product: CASSLGSGGYGYTF.

The chain uses TRBV5-1 and TRBJ2-5; 14 bases line up with TRBD2. The CDR3 extends over 15 amino acids. Germline V lookup: CDR1 SGHRS, CDR2 YFSETQ. The V and J ends lost 4 bases and 3 bases, in that order; junction bases with no gene match: 2. CDR3 nucleotide sequence: TGCGCCAGCAGCCCGGGACTAGCGGGAGAAGAGACCCAGTACTTC. Translation: CASSPGLAGEETQYF.

This chain links TRBV27 with TRBJ2-1; maybe TRBD2 (6 bases). CDR1 is MNHEY, CDR2 SMNVEV, per germline (reference sequence). Trimming shortened V by 2 bases and J by 7 bases, and 24 bases separated the two germline ends. The CDR3 runs 18 residues. The CDR3 reads CASSLNLVAGSWRNEQFF. CDR3 DNA: TGTGCCAGCAGTTTAAATTTAGTTGCGGGGAGTTGGAGGAATGAGCAGTTCTTC.

The V gene is TRBV28, the J gene TRBJ2-5; D is uncertain. Germline lookup yields CDR1 MDHEN and CDR2 SYDVKM. This CDR3 is 14 amino acids long. V gave up 2 bases and J gave up 5 bases, with 12 bases separating them. CDR3 in DNA: TGTGCCAGCAGTTTAGACCCGGCCGGGGAGACCCAGTACTTC. Protein product: CASSLDPAGETQYF. The complete variable domain, with remaining parts taken from reference TRBV28 and TRBJ2-5, reads DVKVTQSSRYLVKRTGEKVFLECVQDMDHENMFWYRQDPGLGLRLIYFSYDVKMKEKGDIPEGYSVSREKKERFSLILESASTNQTSMYLCASSLDPAGETQYFGPGTRLLVL.

The rearrangement links TRBV1 to TRBJ1-3; the D call in the table, TRBD1, was not verified against the DNA. TRBV1 is termed a pseudogene. The CDR3 is made up of 14 amino acids. The CDR3 loop reads CTSRDRGTGNTIYF. The CDR3 DNA is TGCACCAGCAGAGACAGGGGGACTGGAAACACCATATATTTT.

In DNA, the CDR3 is TGTGCCAGCAGTTACTCGCGGGGGGCGCGGGAGCAGTACTTC. Translating gives CASSYSRGAREQYF. The chain employs TRBV6-5 and TRBJ2-7; 8 bases align to TRBD2. The CDR3 is 14 amino acids. The junction had 5 bases not matched to a gene; V was cut back by 0 bases and J by 7 bases. CDR1 MNHEY and CDR2 SVGAGI come from the germline V gene.

The CDR3 DNA reads TGCGCCAGCAGTGGAACAGGGGACCCAACGGACATTCAGTACTTC. The encoded protein is CASSGTGDPTDIQYF. V usage is TRBV5-1 and J usage is TRBJ2-4; 7 nucleotides align to TRBD1. CDR3 length: 15 residues. V lost 5 bases, J lost 8 bases, and 13 bases stayed unmatched. Germline CDR1 reads SGHRS; CDR2 reads YFSETQ.

Concerning this clone: At one of its ends the junction is not consistent with the germline gene, which may arise from a read error. The chain is built from TRBV5-4 and TRBJ2-1; TRBD2 is a possible D gene (5 bases). Germline V gene data show CDR1 as SGHNT and CDR2 as YYREEE (reference sequence). CDR3 length equals 14 residues. The CDR3 DNA sequence: TGTGCCAGTAGCTTCGGGTCTAGCAACAATGAGCAGTTCTTC. Amino acid sequence: CASSFGSSNNEQFF. Together with reference TRBV5-4 and TRBJ2-1, the CDR3 gives the full variable domain: ETGVTQSPTHLIKTRGQQVTLRCSSQSGHNTVSWYQQALGQGPQFIFQYYREEENGRGNFPPRFSGLQFPNYSSELNVNALELDDSALYLCASSFGSSNNEQFFGPGTRLTVL.

V gene TRBV4-1 combines with J gene TRBJ1-2; D call uncertain. V lost 0 bases to trimming and J lost 0 bases, with 11 bases between them. The V gene's germline CDR1 is MGHRA and CDR2 YSYEKL. CDR3 size: 16 residues. In DNA form, the CDR3 reads TGCGCCAGCAGCCAAGATCAGGCACGTGCTAACTATGGCTACACCTTC. This sequence encodes CASSQDQARANYGYTF.

The V gene is TRBV9, the J gene TRBJ1-2, with 10 bases aligning to TRBD1. J was trimmed by 8 bases and V by 5 bases; bases with no gene match: 3. Germline assignment: CDR1 SGDLS and CDR2 YYNGEE. This CDR3 is built from 12 residues. CDR3 coding DNA: TGTGCCAGCAGGGGACAGGGGAAAGGCTACACCTTC. This translates into CASRGQGKGYTF.

V is TRBV10-3 and J is TRBJ2-1; D is perhaps TRBD2 (6 bases). V lost 8 bases and J 2 bases, leaving 10 bases between the germline ends. The V gene's germline CDR1 is ENHRY and CDR2 SYGVKD. The CDR3 runs to 13 residues. In nucleotides, the CDR3 is TGTGCCATCCGGGACTTGACCTACAATGAGCAGTTCTTC. Its translation is CAIRDLTYNEQFF.

CDR3: CASTLIVRVGADTQYF. The CDR3 DNA is TGTGCCAGCACCCTAATCGTCCGAGTAGGGGCAGATACGCAGTATTTT. The rearrangement uses TRBV6-6 and TRBJ2-3, with D tentatively TRBD1 (5 bases). Trimming removed 7 bases at V and 4 bases at J, with 21 bases between. The CDR3 is 16 amino acids. Looked up from germline, CDR1 is MNHNY and CDR2 is SVGAGI (reference sequence).

This clone has just one count. The rearrangement joins TRBV2 to TRBJ1-5; TRBD1 matches 10 bases. Germline V gives CDR1 SNHLY, CDR2 FYNNEI. The junction had 3 bases not matched to a gene; V was cut back by 6 bases and J by 4 bases. The CDR3 has 14 amino acids. The CDR3 protein is CASREGQGNQPQHF. In nucleotides, the CDR3 is TGTGCCAGCAGAGAGGGACAGGGGAATCAGCCCCAGCATTTT.